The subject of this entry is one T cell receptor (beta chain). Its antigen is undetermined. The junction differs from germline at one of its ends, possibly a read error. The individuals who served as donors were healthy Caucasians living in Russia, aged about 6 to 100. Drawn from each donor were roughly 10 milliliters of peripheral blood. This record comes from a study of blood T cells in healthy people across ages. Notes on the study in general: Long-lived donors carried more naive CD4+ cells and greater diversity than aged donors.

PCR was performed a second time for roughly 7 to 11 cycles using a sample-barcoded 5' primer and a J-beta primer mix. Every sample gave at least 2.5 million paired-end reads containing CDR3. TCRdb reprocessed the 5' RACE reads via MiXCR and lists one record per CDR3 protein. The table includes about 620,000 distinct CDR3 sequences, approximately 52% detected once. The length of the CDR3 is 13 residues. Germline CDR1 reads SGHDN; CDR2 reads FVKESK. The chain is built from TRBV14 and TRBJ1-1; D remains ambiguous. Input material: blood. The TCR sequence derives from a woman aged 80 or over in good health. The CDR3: CASTQQPPGEAFF. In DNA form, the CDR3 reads TGTGCCAGCACCCAACAGCCTCCCGGTGAAGCTTTCTTT.